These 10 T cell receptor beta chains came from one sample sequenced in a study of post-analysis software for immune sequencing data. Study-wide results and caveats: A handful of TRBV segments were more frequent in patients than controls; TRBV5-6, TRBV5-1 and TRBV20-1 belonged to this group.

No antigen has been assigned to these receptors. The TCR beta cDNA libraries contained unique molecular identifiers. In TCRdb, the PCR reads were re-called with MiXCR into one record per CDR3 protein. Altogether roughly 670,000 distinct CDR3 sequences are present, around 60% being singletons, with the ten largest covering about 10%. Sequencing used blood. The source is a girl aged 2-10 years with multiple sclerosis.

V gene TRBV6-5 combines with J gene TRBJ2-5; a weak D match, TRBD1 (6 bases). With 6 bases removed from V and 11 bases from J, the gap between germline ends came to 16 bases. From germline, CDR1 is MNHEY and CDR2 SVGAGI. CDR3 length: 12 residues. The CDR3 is CASSSERDTQYF. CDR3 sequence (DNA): TGTGCCAGCAGCTCCGAGAGGGACACTCAGTACTTC.

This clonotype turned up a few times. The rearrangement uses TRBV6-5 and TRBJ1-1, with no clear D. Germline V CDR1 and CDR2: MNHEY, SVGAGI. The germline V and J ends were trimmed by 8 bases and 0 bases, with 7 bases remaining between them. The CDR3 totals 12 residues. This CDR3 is CASSGLNTEAFF. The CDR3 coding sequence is TGTGCCAGCTCAGGATTGAACACTGAAGCTTTCTTT.

The DNA for the CDR3 is TGTGCCAGCAGTGCAAGACTAGCGGGCCACTACGAGCAGTACTTC. Amino acid sequence: CASSARLAGHYEQYF. The rearrangement links TRBV28 to TRBJ2-5, with TRBD2 identical over 10 bases. Near its end, the DNA agrees better with TRBJ2-7, so the J call may be wrong. The CDR3 totals 15 residues. In germline, CDR1 is MDHEN, CDR2 SYDVKM.

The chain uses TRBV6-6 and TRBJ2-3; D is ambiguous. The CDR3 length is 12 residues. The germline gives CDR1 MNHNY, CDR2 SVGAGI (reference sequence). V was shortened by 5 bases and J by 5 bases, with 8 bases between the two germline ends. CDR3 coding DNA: TGTGCCAGCAGTCCACGGATAGATACGCAGTATTTT. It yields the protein CASSPRIDTQYF.

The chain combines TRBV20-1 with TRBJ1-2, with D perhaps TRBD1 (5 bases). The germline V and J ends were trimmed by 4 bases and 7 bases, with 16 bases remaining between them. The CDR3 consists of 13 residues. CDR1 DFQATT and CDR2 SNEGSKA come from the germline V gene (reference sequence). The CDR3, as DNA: TGCAGTGCTATAAGGCCGGGGGGAGGTGGCTACACCTTC. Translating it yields CSAIRPGGGGYTF.

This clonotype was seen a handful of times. Written as DNA, the CDR3 is TGCGCCAGCAGCCCCGAGAGGACAGGGGGGAACATTCAGTACTTC. It translates to CASSPERTGGNIQYF. V and J are TRBV5-1 and TRBJ2-4, with TRBD1 matching over 10 bases. The junction had 8 bases not matched to a gene; V was cut back by 4 bases and J by 7 bases. Germline V lookup: CDR1 SGHRS, CDR2 YFSETQ. This CDR3 is built from 15 residues. The complete variable domain, with remaining parts taken from reference TRBV5-1 and TRBJ2-4, reads KAGVTQTPRYLIKTRGQQVTLSCSPISGHRSVSWYQQTPGQGLQFLFEYFSETQRNKGNFPGRFSGRQFSNSRSEMNVSTLELGDSALYLCASSPERTGGNIQYFGAGTRLSVL.

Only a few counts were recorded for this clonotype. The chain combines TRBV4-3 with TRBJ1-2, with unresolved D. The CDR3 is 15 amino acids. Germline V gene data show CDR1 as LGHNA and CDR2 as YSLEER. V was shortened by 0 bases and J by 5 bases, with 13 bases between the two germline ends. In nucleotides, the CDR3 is TGCGCCAGCAGCCAAGATCGCGGTGATATTTATGGCTACACCTTC. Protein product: CASSQDRGDIYGYTF.

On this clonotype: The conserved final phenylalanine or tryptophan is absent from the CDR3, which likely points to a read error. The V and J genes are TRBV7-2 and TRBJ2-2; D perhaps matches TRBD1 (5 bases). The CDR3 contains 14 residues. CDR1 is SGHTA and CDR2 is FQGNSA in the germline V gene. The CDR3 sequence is CVIRPTDRAGELFL. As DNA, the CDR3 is TGTGTCATACGTCCGACAGATAGGGCCGGGGAGCTGTTTTTG.

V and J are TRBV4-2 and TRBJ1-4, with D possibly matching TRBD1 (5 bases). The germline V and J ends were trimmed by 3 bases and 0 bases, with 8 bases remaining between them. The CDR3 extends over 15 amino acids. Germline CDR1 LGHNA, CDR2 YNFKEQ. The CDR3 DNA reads TGTGCCAGCAGCCACCCAGGGACAACTAATGAAAAACTGTTTTTT. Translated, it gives CASSHPGTTNEKLFF.

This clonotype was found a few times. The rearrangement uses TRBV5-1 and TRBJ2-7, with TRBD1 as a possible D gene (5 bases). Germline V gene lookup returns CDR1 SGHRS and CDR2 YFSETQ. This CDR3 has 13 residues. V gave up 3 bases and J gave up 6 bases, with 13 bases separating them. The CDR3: CASSWGDRSEQYF. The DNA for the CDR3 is TGCGCCAGCAGCTGGGGTGACAGAAGCGAGCAGTACTTC.